This T cell receptor beta chain stems from a study of T cell repertoires in cytomegalovirus infection. Study-level information: It was recently identified HLA-C-restricted and well-studied HLA-B-restricted CMV epitopes that the study used. It can be stated that public TCR beta signatures indicated CMV infection as well as a matching HLA type.

This clonotype has a handful of counts. Antigen specificity is unknown. The CDR3 runs 16 residues. V lost 1 base, J lost 4 bases, and 5 bases stayed unmatched. TCRdb analysed the reads with MiXCR anew, one entry per CDR3 protein. The sample holds about 280,000 distinct CDR3 sequences, about 20% seen once. The TCR comes from a human donor in good health (CMV status not recorded). Some clones in this sample may be carry-over from other donors' samples. The V and J genes are TRBV12-3 or TRBV12-4 and TRBJ2-3; TRBD2 aligns across 10 bases. The sequences come from cultured PBMCs, collected from culture after CMV antigen stimulation. The CDR3 protein is CASSLEASGRADTQYF. DNA of the CDR3: TGTGCCAGCAGTTTAGAGGCTAGCGGGAGAGCAGATACGCAGTATTTT.